This T cell receptor beta chain emerged from a study of CD8+CD57+ T cells in acquired aplastic anemia. Study background: The sorted CD4+ and CD8+ cells yielded an average around 3.2 ug of DNA. Researchers reported that healthy donors averaged about 10.8 million reads for CD4+ cells.

CDR3 and TCR beta VDJ profiling relied on genomic DNA as the template. TCRdb processed the reads anew with MiXCR; each CDR3 protein has one entry. The table shows under 200,000 distinct CDR3 sequences, with approximately 44% occurring only once. Germline loops: CDR1 DFQATT, CDR2 SNEGSKA (reference sequence). This CDR3 has 12 amino acids. Study results and limitations: Roughly 29 was the count of CD8+ CDR3 sequences that patients shared with controls.

Notes on this clonotype: Its antigen remains unidentified. The junction differs from germline at one of its ends, possibly a read error.

The chain recombines TRBV20-1 with TRBJ1-2; the D is unclear. Sequencing was performed on sorted CD4+, CD8+, or CD8+CD57+ T cells (not recorded which) from PBMCs. This receptor was identified in a human donor in good health. This chain's CDR3 is CSVVGRNYGYAF. As DNA, the CDR3 is TGCAGTGTTGTAGGACGGAACTATGGCTACGCCTTC.